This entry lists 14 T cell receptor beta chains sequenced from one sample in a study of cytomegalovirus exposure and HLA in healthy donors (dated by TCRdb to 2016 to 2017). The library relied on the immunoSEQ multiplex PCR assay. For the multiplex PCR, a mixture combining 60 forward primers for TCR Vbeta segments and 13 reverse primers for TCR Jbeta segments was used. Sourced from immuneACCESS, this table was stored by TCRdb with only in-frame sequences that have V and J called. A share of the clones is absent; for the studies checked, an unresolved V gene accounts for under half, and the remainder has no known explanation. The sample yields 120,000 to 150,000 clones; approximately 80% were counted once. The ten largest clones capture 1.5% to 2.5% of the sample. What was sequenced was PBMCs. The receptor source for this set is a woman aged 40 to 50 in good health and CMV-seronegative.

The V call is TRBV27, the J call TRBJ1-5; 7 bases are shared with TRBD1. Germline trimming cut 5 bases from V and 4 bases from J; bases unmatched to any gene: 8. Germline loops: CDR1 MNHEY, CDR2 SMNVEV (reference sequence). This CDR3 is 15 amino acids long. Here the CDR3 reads CASSPTGASNQPQHF. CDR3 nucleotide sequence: TGTGCCAGCAGTCCTACAGGGGCCTCTAATCAGCCCCAGCATTTT.

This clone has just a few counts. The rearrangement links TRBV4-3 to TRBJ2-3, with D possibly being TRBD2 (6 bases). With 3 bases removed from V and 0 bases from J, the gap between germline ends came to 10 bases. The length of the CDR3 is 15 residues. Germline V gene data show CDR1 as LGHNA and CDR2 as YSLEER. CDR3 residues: CASSQKLASTDTQYF. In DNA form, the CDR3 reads TGCGCCAGCAGCCAGAAACTAGCTAGCACAGATACGCAGTATTTT.

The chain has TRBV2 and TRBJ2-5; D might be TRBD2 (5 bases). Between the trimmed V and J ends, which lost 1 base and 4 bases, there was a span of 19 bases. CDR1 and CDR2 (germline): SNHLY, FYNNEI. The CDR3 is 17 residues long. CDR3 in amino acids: CASSEGPLTVGGETQYF. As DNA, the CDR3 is TGTGCCAGCAGTGAAGGGCCATTGACCGTTGGAGGAGAGACCCAGTACTTC.

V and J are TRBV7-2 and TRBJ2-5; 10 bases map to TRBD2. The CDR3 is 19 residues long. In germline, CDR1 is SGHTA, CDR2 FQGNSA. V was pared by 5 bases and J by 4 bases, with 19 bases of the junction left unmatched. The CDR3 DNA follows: TGTGCCAGCAGCCCGGGGACTAGCGCGGGAAGTAGGAGCTCAGAGACCCAGTACTTC. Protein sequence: CASSPGTSAGSRSSETQYF.

The CDR3 here is CASSSARDTQYF. In DNA, the CDR3 is TGTGCCAGCAGCTCCGCCAGAGATACGCAGTATTTT. The genes are TRBV7-3 and TRBJ2-3; D remains unclear. CDR3 size: 12 residues. V lost 4 bases, J lost 5 bases, and 7 bases lay in between. Germline V CDR1 and CDR2: SGHTA, FQGTGA.

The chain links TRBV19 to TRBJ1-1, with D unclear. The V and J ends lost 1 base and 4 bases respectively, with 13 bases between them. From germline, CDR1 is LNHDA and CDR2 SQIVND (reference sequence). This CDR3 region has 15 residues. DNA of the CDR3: TGTGCCAGTAGTATAGTGTGGGGAGGTGGCACTGAAGCTTTCTTT. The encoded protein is CASSIVWGGGTEAFF.

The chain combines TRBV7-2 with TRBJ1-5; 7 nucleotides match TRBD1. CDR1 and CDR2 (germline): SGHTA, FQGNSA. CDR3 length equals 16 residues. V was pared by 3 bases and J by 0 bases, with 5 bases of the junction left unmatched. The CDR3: CASSLATGISNQPQHF. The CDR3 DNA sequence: TGTGCCAGCAGCTTGGCGACAGGGATTAGCAATCAGCCCCAGCATTTT.

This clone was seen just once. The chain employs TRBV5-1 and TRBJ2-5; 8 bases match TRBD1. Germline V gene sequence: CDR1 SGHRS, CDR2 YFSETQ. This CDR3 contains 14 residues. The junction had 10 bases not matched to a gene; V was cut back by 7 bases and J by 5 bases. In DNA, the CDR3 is TGCGCCAGCGGAGGACAGGGAATTGCGGAGACCCAGTACTTC. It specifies CASGGQGIAETQYF. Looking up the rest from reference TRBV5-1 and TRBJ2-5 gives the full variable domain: KAGVTQTPRYLIKTRGQQVTLSCSPISGHRSVSWYQQTPGQGLQFLFEYFSETQRNKGNFPGRFSGRQFSNSRSEMNVSTLELGDSALYLCASGGQGIAETQYFGPGTRLLVL.

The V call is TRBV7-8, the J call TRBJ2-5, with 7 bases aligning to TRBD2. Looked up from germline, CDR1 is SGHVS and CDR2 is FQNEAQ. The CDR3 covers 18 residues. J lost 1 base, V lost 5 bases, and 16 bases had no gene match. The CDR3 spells CASSPKLASGTTQETQYF. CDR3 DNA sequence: TGTGCCAGCAGCCCAAAGCTGGCTAGCGGAACCACCCAAGAGACCCAGTACTTC.

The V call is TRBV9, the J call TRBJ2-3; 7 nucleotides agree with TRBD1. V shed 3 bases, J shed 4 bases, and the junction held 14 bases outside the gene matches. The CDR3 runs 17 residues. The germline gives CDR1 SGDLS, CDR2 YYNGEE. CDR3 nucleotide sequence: TGTGCCAGCAGCGAGGGGGCAGTCCCCAACGTGGCAGATACGCAGTATTTT. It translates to CASSEGAVPNVADTQYF.

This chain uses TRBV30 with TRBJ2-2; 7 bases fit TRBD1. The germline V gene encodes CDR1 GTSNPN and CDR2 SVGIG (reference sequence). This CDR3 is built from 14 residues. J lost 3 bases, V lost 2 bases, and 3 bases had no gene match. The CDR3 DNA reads TGTGCCTGGAGTAAGGGGGCGGACACCGGGGAGCTGTTTTTT. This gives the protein CAWSKGADTGELFF.

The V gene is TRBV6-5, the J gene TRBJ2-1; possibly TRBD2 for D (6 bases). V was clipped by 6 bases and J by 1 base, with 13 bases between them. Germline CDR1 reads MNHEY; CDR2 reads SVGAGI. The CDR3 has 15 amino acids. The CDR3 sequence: CASSRSGPSYNEQFF. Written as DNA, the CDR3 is TGTGCCAGCAGCCGTAGCGGTCCGTCCTACAATGAGCAGTTCTTC.

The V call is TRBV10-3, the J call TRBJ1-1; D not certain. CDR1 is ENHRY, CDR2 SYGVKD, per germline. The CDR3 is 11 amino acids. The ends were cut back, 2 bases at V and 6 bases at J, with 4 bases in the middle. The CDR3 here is CAISETAEAFF. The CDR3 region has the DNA TGTGCCATCAGTGAGACAGCTGAAGCTTTCTTT.

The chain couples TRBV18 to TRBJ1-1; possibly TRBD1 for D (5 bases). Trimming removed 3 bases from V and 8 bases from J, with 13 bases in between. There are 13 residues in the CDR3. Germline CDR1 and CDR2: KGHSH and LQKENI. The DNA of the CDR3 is TGTGCCAGCTCACCGCAGGGAACAAGAGAAGCTTTCTTT. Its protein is CASSPQGTREAFF.